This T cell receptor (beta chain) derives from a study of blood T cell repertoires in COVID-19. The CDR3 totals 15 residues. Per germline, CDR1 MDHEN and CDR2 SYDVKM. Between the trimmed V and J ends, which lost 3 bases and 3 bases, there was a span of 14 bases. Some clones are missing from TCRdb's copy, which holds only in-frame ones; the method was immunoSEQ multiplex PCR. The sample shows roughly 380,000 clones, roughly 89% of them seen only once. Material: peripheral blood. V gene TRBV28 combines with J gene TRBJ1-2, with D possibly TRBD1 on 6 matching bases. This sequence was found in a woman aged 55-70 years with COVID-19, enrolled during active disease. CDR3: CASSFGGAGDYGYTF. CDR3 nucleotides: TGTGCCAGCAGTTTCGGGGGGGCGGGGGACTATGGCTACACCTTC.